This T cell receptor (beta chain) was sequenced during a study of post-analysis software for immune sequencing data. Study results and limitations: Controls showed lower frequencies than patients for roughly 5 TRBV segments, and TRBV5-6, TRBV5-1 and TRBV20-1 were among these. Batch-mates among the samples co-clustered strongly by F measure.

Unique molecular identifiers were built into the TCR beta cDNA libraries. Researchers reported about 500,000 cDNA molecules coming from roughly 1 to 10 million T cells. TCRdb re-called the PCR reads through MiXCR, storing one row per CDR3 protein. Here the sample spans roughly 800,000 distinct CDR3 sequences, approximately 44% being singletons. The V gene end was trimmed by 4 bases and the J gene end by 3 bases; junction bases not matched to a gene: 8. The CDR3 runs to 16 residues. Germline lookup yields CDR1 MDHEN and CDR2 SYDVKM. As concerns this clonotype: Its antigen is not known.

The chain employs TRBV28 and TRBJ2-1; 8 bases are shared with TRBD2. This TCR came from a girl aged 5-17 years with multiple sclerosis. Material for sequencing was blood. The CDR3 sequence is CASSSQSGRNYNEQFF. The CDR3, as DNA: TGTGCCAGCAGTTCCCAGAGCGGGAGAAACTACAATGAGCAGTTCTTC.